One T cell receptor beta chain is described in this entry. The antigen is unknown. The PCR had 60 Vbeta and 13 Jbeta primers. Sequencing used immunoSEQ multiplex PCR; TCRdb keeps in-frame clones, though not all of them. Of 180,000 or so clones listed, roughly 79% are singletons. The sample originates from a study of cytomegalovirus exposure and HLA in healthy donors. Germline values: CDR1 MNHEY, CDR2 SMNVEV (reference sequence). This CDR3 spans 16 amino acids. V was clipped by 6 bases and J by 1 base, with 18 bases between them. Study observations and caveats: Differences between HLA loci emerged in a later analysis of TCR association rates, with DRB1 most and HLA-C fewest. Later analysis suggested most CMV-associated TCR beta chains were HLA-restricted.

This chain links TRBV27 with TRBJ1-1, with D maybe TRBD1 (5 bases). Source material: PBMCs. This sequence originates from a young woman in good health and CMV-seropositive. The CDR3 here is CASSPKGGGWNTEAFF. Here the CDR3 DNA reads TGTGCCAGCAGCCCAAAAGGCGGGGGATGGAACACTGAAGCTTTCTTT.